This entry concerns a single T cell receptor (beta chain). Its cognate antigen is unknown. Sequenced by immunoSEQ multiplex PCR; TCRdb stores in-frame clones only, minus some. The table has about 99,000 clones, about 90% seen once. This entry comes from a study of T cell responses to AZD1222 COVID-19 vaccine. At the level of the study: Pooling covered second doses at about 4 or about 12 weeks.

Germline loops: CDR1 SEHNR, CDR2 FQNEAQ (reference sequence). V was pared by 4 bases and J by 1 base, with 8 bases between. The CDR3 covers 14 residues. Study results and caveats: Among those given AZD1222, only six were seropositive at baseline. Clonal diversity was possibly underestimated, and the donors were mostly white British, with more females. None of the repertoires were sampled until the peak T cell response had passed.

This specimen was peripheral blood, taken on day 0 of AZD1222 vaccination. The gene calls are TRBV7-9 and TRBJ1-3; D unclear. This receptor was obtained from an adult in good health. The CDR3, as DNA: TGTGCCAGCAGCTCACGAAAGTCTGGAAACACCATATATTTT. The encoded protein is CASSSRKSGNTIYF.